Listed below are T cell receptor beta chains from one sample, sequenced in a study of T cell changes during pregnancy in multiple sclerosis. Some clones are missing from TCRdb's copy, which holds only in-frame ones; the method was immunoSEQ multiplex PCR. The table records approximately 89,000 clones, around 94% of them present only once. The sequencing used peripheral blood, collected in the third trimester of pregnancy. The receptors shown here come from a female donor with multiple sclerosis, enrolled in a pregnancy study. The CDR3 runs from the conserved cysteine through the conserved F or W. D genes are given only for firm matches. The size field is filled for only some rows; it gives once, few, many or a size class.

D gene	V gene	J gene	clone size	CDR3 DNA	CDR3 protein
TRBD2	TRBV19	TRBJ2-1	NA	TGTGCCAGTAGTATTGAGGCTAGCGGGAGTTTGGACAATGAGCAGTTCTTC	CASSIEASGSLDNEQFF
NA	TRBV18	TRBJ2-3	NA	TGTGCCAGCTCACCCCTCGGGACAACCACAGATACGCAGTATTTT	CASSPLGTTTDTQYF
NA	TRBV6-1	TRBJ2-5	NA	TGTGCCAGCAGTGAAGAGGGCGGGACCGTCCAAGAGACCCAGTACTTC	CASSEEGGTVQETQYF
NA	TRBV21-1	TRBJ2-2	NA	TGTGCCAGCAGCAATGGGACTAGCGGGAGACCCGGGGAGCTGTTTTTT	CASSNGTSGRPGELFF
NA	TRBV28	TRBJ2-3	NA	TGTGCCAGCAGTTCGGTAGGAGGTCGCACAGATACGCAGTATTTT	CASSSVGGRTDTQYF
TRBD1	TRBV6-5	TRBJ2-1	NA	TGTGCCAGCAGATCCACAGGGGTAGGCTACAATGAGCAGTTCTTC	CASRSTGVGYNEQFF
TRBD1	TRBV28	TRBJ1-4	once	TGTGCCAGCAAGAACCGGGACAGGGGCGGAAAACTGTTTTTT	CASKNRDRGGKLFF
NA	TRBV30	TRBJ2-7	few	TGTGCCTGGAGTGTAGAGGGTAGCTCCTACGAGCAGTACTTC	CAWSVEGSSYEQYF
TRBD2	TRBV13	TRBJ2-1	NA	TGTGCCAGCAGCTCGGGACTAGCCCACAATGAGCAGTTCTTC	CASSSGLAHNEQFF
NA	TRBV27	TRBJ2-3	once	TGTGCCAGCAGTTTAACGGCGGGCCCTACAGATACGCAGTATTTT	CASSLTAGPTDTQYF
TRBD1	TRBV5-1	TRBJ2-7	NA	TGCGCCAGCAGCTTGGATCTTGGGACAGGGGGCATAAATACCTACGAGCAGTACTTC	CASSLDLGTGGINTYEQYF
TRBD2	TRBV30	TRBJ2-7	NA	TGTGCCTGGAGTCCCCTAGCGGGAGGGAGCTCCTACGAGCAGTACTTC	CAWSPLAGGSSYEQYF
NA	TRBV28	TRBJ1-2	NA	TGTGCCAGCAGGCAAGGGGCGCGCGGCTACACCTTC	CASRQGARGYTF
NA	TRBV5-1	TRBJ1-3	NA	TGCGCCAGCAGCTATCAGGGGAACTCTGGAAACACCATATATTTT	CASSYQGNSGNTIYF
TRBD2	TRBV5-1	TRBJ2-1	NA	TGCGCCAGCAGCTTGGGACTAGCGGGAGGCAATGAGCAGTTCTTC	CASSLGLAGGNEQFF
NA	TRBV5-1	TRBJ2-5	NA	TGCGCCAGCAGCTTGGCGGGTATACAAGAGACCCAGTACTTC	CASSLAGIQETQYF
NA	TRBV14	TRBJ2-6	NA	TGTGCCAGCAGCCAAGCTCCAGCGGGTCCCCCCTCTGGGGCCAACGTCCTGACTTTC	CASSQAPAGPPSGANVLTF
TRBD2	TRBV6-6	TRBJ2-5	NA	TGTGCCAGCACCCCCGGGGGGGAGACCCAGTACTTC	CASTPGGETQYF
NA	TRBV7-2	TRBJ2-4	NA	TGTGCCAGCAGCCTCCGGGACACCCGGAGGAACATTCAGTACTTC	CASSLRDTRRNIQYF
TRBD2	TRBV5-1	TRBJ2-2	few	TGCGCCAGCAACCACCGGACTAGCGGGATCCCTAACACCGGGGAGCTGTTTTTT	CASNHRTSGIPNTGELFF
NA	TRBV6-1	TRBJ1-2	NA	TGTGCCAGCAGTCTGTGGGGCGTGGGGTATGGCTACACCTTC	CASSLWGVGYGYTF
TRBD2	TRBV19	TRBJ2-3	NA	TGTGCCAGTACTCCGGGGGGGGCAGATACGCAGTATTTT	CASTPGGADTQYF
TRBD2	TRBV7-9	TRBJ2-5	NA	TGTGCCAGCAGCTTAAATGCGGGGGGAGCGAAAGAGACCCAGTACTTC	CASSLNAGGAKETQYF